This T cell receptor beta chain was obtained from a study of shared clonotypes between healthy human individuals (dated by TCRdb to 2019 to 2021). At the level of the whole study: The cohort included three men and two women between 18 and 49 years of age. For each donor, three plates each were used for CD4 naive and CD4 memory, two plates were used for CD8 naive, and one plate was used for CD8 memory. The study deeply sequenced blood TCR repertoires of five healthy adults to estimate repertoire size and the extent of clonotype sharing between individuals. To increase sequencing depth and limit assay-specific biases, different laboratories used diverse techniques to prepare libraries and sequence TCR repertoires. Each donor's leukapheresis produced roughly between roughly 0.85 and 9.5 billion PBMCs. The paper as a whole reports these results and caveats: Pairwise subsampling led to the expectation that sequencing depth would affect the degree of clonotype sharing among donors. Sampling was restricted to blood, and TCR repertoires in tissues likely differ from the TCR repertoires found in blood. Even with the large sequencing depth, rarefaction of the sorted-subset datasets indicated that sequencing was incomplete. The genetic and exposure-history diversity represented was limited by the small number of donors. Naive subsets generally had larger estimated clonotype richness than memory subsets did. Sharing across a handful of donors was observed for 4.5% to 6.5% of naive CD4, over 3% of naive CD8, 2.3% of memory CD4, and around 0.44% of memory CD8 clonotypes. Higher generation probabilities were observed for clonotypes shared by all four sorted-subset donors than for non-shared clonotypes.

Comment on this clone: The antigen it recognizes is unknown. Per-nucleotide qualities are absent, and no much larger clonotype sits a single base away.

Trimming takes 10 bases from V and 6 bases from J, and the germline ends sit 16 bases apart. CDR1 is given as MDHEN and CDR2 as SYDVKM, both from the germline V gene. From the cysteine up to the phenylalanine, the CDR3 has a length of 12 residues. Only the CDR3 region is kept as DNA, spanning 36 bases read in frame from base 1. The donors were healthy, HIV-negative adults who had no recently reported acute infections or vaccinations. Only Caucasian adults living in Nashville, Tennessee, USA were represented among the donors. Magnetic negative selection was used to enrich CD4+ T cells, after which naive cells were positively selected on CD45RA and the negative fraction became the memory subset. After blood collection by leukapheresis, PBMCs were isolated using Ficoll-Histopaque density gradient centrifugation and then cryopreserved in the vapor phase of liquid nitrogen. Analytical flow cytometry was used to check the purity and quantity of each magnetically sorted T cell population. Each sorted fraction had its genomic DNA isolated and then quantified by UV absorbance on a Nanodrop 2000c.

Using the deep immunoSEQ assay, multiplex PCR amplified TCR CDR3 regions from genomic DNA. For each cell subset, the extracted genomic DNA was distributed evenly across all wells of several immunoSEQ 96-well plates, and each plate served as one replicate. Each replicate PCR for sorted subsets received about 180 ng genomic DNA, equal to roughly 33,000 T cell genomes. The purified libraries were quantified using a Qubit 3.0 fluorometer, sized with a Bioanalyzer 2100, and then quantified again using the KAPA Library Quantification kit. A separate single-read 150-cycle Illumina NextSeq 550 flow cell was used to sequence each immunoSEQ 96-well plate. Turning to the authors' computational methods: Because only junctional sequences without quality scores were contained in the immunoSEQ output, filtering matching that applied to full-length reads could not be performed. Sequences were annotated with PyIR, a Python wrapper for IgBLAST v1.9, and V/J genes and CDR3 were assigned using IMGT germline references. Reads were removed for weak V/J assignments (E-value above 1e-6), missing CDR3, stop codons, out-of-frame junctions, or ambiguous translated residues. V3J clonotypes were defined by identical inferred V gene, J gene, and CDR3 amino acid sequence. Percentage overlap between repertoires was computed as shared unique clonotypes divided by the size of the smaller repertoire. Repertoire richness was assessed with RTK rarefaction, the Chao1 estimator, and Recon v2.1 estimates of unobserved clonotypes. Generation probabilities were computed with OLGA for all TCRbeta clonotypes obtained by the gDNA method from four donors. TCRdb provides this immuneACCESS table in a form limited to in-frame rearrangements. Some clones are lacking; in checked studies, under half of them reflect an unresolved V gene, and why the rest are absent is not known. Clone size and the V and J calls come from that table; the DNA yielded D and trimming. Recorded for this sample are 1,500,000 or so clones; approximately 98.5% of them occurred a single time. The biggest ten clones account for 0.36% of the sample.

The V gene is TRBV28 and the J gene is TRBJ2-7; the D gene is perhaps TRBD1, from 6 matching bases. The source material was naive CD4+ T cells sorted from blood. The cell subset or site label, as the study defines it: CD45RA+ positively selected. The source is a man aged 25 to 40 in good health. The nucleotide sequence reads as follows: TGTGCCACGAAGTCAGGACAGAGCGAGCAGTACTTC. The translation is CATKSGQSEQYF.